The clone carrying this T cell receptor (beta chain) has ten or more counts. Its antigen remains unidentified. The source of the sample is a study of regulatory T cells in long-lasting Graves disease. Findings and caveats of the study: Among samples with persistent disease, TRBV28, TRBJ1-2 and TRBJ2-5 were favored.

Time point specified: persistent/refractory GD, antithyroid drugs over 5 years with positive TRAb. Construction of the TCR library relied on RNA isolated from PBMCs. Trimming stripped 5 bases from V and 1 base from J, with 23 bases between. Germline V CDR1 and CDR2: MDHEN, SYDVKM. The CDR3 extends over 18 amino acids. Relying on iRepertoire HTBI primers and Arm-PCR of CDR3 regions, the team built TCR beta libraries. TCRdb reanalysed the multiplex PCR reads using MiXCR and keeps one entry per CDR3 protein. The profile shows some 330,000 distinct CDR3 sequences, 20% to 25% of them singletons. The receptor was isolated from a woman in her thirties or forties with Graves disease. V is TRBV28 and J is TRBJ1-1; D is possibly TRBD1 (5 bases). Specimen: peripheral blood mononuclear cells (PBMCs), collected when the disease was refractory, from a patient treated with antithyroid drugs. The CDR3 loop reads CASSTSRGVVGQNTEAFF. The CDR3 coding sequence is TGTGCCAGCAGTACCTCTCGGGGGGTGGTGGGGCAGAACACTGAAGCTTTCTTT. The full variable domain, completed using reference TRBV28 and TRBJ1-1, is DVKVTQSSRYLVKRTGEKVFLECVQDMDHENMFWYRQDPGLGLRLIYFSYDVKMKEKGDIPEGYSVSREKKERFSLILESASTNQTSMYLCASSTSRGVVGQNTEAFFGQGTRLTVV.